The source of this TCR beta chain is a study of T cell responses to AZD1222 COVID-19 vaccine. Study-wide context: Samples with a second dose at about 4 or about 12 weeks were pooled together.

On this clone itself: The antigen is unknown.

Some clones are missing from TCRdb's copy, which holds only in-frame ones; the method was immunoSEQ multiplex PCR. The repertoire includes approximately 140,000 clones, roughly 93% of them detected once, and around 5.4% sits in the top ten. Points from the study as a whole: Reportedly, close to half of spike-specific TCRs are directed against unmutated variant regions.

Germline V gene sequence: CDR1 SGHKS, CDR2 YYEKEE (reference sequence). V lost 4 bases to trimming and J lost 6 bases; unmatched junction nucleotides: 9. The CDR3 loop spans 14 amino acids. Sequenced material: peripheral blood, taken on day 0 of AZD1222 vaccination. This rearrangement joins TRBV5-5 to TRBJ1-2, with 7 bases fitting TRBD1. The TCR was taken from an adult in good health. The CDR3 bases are TGTGCCAGCAGCCATCTACCAGGGACAGATGGCTACACCTTC. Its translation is CASSHLPGTDGYTF.